This entry lists 2 T cell receptor beta chains sequenced from one sample in a study of neurological immune-mediated disorders. The time point denotes: longitudinal time-point 3. Each CDR3 protein is one row after TCRdb ran MiXCR on the 5' RACE reads. The table has tens of thousands of distinct CDR3 sequences, approximately 13% seen once. Sequencing used PBMCs. These receptors all stem from a man younger than 40 in good health.

This clonotype was counted at least ten times. V gene TRBV25-1 combines with J gene TRBJ2-7; D could derive from TRBD1 or TRBD2 (5 bases each). Deletions cut 1 base from V and 2 bases from J, with 18 bases between. This CDR3 has 17 residues. Germline CDR1 and CDR2: MGHDK and SYGVNS. The CDR3 DNA is TGTGCCAGCAGTGAATCGTTTGGACAACTGGGGGCCTACGAGCAGTACTTC. This codes for CASSESFGQLGAYEQYF.

The table lists this clonotype with a few counts. The chain has TRBV19 and TRBJ2-3; D gene unclear. This CDR3 is built from 15 residues. V lost 4 bases to trimming and J lost 4 bases, with 15 bases between them. The germline V gene has CDR1 LNHDA and CDR2 SQIVND (reference sequence). The CDR3 bases are TGTGCCAGTAGTAATCCGAGTAGGGCGGCAGATACGCAGTATTTT. Translating it yields CASSNPSRAADTQYF.